The T cell receptor beta chain under discussion was sequenced for a study of blood T cell repertoires in COVID-19. There are 14 residues in the CDR3. Trimming left V 2 bases short and J 4 bases short, with 12 bases between. CDR1 is GTSNPN and CDR2 is SVGIG in the germline V gene (reference sequence). This clone was recorded a few times. Clones were sequenced by immunoSEQ multiplex PCR, and TCRdb holds only the in-frame ones, with some missing. Among roughly 290,000 clones listed, around 88% were seen once. The receptor was derived from a man aged 25-45 years with acute or convalescent COVID-19. The chain combines TRBV30 with TRBJ1-3; D is uncertain. The sequenced sample was peripheral blood. As DNA, the CDR3 is TGTGCCTGGAGTTTCGTCCGGTCCGGAAACACCATATATTTT. This gives the protein CAWSFVRSGNTIYF.